This entry concerns a single T cell receptor beta chain. The antigen is undetermined. The sample holds other DNA sequences that translate to the same CDR3. The sample comes from a study of shared clonotypes between healthy human individuals. For the study at large: Plates per donor: three CD4 naive, three CD4 memory, two CD8 naive, one CD8 memory. The study, taken as a whole, reports: In general, naive subsets displayed greater estimated richness than memory subsets did.

Profiling relied on immunoSEQ multiplex PCR, and the TCRdb table lists in-frame clones only, not all of them. This table has about 2.4 million clones, roughly 93% appearing once. Both subsets, CD45RA+ naive and CD45RA-negative memory, were split from the CD4+ cells. Sequencing was carried out using naive CD4+ T cells from PBMCs. Documented subset: CD45RA+ positively selected. The receptor's source is a man aged 18 to 30 in good health. Some clones in this sample may be carry-over from other donors' samples.

CDR3 region: CASSYSKNTEAFF. CDR3 sequence (DNA): TGTGCCAGCAGTTACTCCAAGAACACTGAAGCTTTCTTT. The chain links TRBV6-5 to TRBJ1-1; D is unresolved. Deletions cut 0 bases from V and 1 base from J, with 3 bases between. This CDR3 is 13 amino acids long. CDR1 is MNHEY and CDR2 is SVGAGI in the germline V gene.